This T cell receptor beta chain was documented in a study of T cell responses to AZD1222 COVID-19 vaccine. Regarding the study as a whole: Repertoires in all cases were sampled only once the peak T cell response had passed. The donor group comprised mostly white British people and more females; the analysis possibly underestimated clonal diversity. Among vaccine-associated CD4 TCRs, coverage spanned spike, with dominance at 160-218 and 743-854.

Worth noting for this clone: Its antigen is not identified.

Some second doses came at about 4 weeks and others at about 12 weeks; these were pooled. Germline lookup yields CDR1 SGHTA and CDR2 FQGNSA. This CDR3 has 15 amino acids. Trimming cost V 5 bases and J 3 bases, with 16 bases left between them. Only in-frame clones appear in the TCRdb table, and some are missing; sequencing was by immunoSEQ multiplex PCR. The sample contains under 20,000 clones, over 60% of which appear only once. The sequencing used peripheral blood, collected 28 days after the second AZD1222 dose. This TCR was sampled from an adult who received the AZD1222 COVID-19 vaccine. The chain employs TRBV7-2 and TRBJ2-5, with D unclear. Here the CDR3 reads CASSQATRREETQYF. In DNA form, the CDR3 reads TGTGCCAGCAGCCAAGCGACCCGTCGGGAAGAGACCCAGTACTTC.